This T cell receptor (beta chain) was recovered during a study of blood T cell repertoires in COVID-19. About the research overall: Whether acute or convalescent, the COVID-19 samples came from the United States, Italy and Spain. T cells, B-cell-depleted T cells, or PBMCs supplied cDNA or gDNA.

One Seattle source followed patients from active infection through their disease course. This clone was recorded once. In the study's own analysis: How many nucleated cells were present was estimated from reference gene primer amplification. The repertoire was sequenced with immunoSEQ multiplex PCR; TCRdb's copy has only in-frame clones and lacks some. V, J and clone size are those of that table, while D and trimming were read from the DNA. The sample records 300,000 to 400,000 clones, 75% to 90% being singletons. Input material: peripheral blood. The source of this sequence is a woman in her sixties with COVID-19, enrolled during active disease.

The CDR3 protein is CASSPSGTPGNTIYF. The CDR3 DNA reads TGCGCCAGCAGCCCATCCGGGACACCAGGAAACACCATATATTTT. The chain couples TRBV5-1 to TRBJ1-3; D possibly corresponds to TRBD1 (6 bases). The CDR3 runs to 15 residues. V lost 4 bases and J lost 4, with 15 bases in between. Germline V gene lookup returns CDR1 SGHRS and CDR2 YFSETQ.